This TCR beta chain emerged from a study of T cell responses to AZD1222 COVID-19 vaccine. Whole-study findings and limits: Variant regions that are unmutated are reportedly the target of nearly half of spike-specific TCRs. The CD4 TCRs associated with vaccination extended across spike and predominated at 160-218 and 743-854.

A note on this clone: Its antigen is not identified.

Sequenced by immunoSEQ multiplex PCR; TCRdb stores in-frame clones only, minus some. The table includes 75,000 to 100,000 clones, roughly 90% detected once. V dropped 4 bases and J dropped 4; count of bases not matched to a gene: 11. Germline V gene sequence: CDR1 LGHDT, CDR2 YNNKEL (reference sequence). The CDR3 totals 16 residues. V gene TRBV3-1 (or the pseudogene TRBV3-2) combines with J gene TRBJ1-2; 8 bases line up with TRBD1. The specimen comprised peripheral blood, sampled on day 0 of AZD1222 vaccination. The sequence was collected from an adult in good health. As DNA, the CDR3 is TGTGCCAGCAGCCCCAGGGGGCGGGAATGGGTCTATGGCTACACCTTC. It codes for CASSPRGREWVYGYTF.